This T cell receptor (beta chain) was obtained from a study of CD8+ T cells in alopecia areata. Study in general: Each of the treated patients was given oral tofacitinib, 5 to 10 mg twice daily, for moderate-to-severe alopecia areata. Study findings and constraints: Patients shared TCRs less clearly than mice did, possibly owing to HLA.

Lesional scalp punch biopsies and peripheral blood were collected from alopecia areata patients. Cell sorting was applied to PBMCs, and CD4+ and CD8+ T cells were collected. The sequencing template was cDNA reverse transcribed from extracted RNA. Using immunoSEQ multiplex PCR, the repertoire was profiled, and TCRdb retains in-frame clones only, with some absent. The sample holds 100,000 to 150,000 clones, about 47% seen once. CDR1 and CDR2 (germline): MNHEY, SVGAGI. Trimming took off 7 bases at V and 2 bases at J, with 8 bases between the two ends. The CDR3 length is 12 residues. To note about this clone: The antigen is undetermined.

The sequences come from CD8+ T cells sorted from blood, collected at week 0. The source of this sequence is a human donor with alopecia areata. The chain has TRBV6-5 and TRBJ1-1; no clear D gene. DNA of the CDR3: TGTGCCAGCATTGGGAGTAACACTGAAGCTTTCTTT. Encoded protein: CASIGSNTEAFF.